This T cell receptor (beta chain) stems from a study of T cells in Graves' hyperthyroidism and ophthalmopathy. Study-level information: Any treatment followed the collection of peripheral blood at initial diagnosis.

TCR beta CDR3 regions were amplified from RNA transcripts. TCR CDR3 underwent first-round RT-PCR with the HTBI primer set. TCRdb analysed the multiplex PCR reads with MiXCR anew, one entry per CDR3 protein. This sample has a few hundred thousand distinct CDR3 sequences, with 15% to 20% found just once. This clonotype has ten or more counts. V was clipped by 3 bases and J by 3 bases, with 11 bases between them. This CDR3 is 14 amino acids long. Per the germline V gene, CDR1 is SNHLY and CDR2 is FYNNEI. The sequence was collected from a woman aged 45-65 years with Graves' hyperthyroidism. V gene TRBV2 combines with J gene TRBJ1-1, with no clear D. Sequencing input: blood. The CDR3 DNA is TGTGCCAGCAGTGAGATTCAGGTCGACACTGAAGCTTTCTTT. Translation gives CASSEIQVDTEAFF. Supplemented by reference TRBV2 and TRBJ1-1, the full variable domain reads EPEVTQTPSHQVTQMGQEVILRCVPISNHLYFYWYRQILGQKVEFLVSFYNNEISEKSEIFDDQFSVERPDGSNFTLKIRSTKLEDSAMYFCASSEIQVDTEAFFGQGTRLTVV.